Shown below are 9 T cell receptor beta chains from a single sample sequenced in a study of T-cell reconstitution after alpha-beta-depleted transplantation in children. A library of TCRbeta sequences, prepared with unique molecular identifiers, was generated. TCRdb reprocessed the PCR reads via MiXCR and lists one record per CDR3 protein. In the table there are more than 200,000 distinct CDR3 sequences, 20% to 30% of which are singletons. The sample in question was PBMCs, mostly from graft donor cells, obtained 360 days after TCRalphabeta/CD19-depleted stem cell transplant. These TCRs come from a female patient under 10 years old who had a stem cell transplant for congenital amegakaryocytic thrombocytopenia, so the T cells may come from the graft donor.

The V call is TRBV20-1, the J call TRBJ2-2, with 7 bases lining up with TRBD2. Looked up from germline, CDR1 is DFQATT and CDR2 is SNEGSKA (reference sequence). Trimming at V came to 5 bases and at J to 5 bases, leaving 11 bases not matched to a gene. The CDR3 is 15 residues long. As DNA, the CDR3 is TGCAGTGCTCAAAAGCCCAACGGGGGGACCGGGGAGCTGTTTTTT. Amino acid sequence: CSAQKPNGGTGELFF.

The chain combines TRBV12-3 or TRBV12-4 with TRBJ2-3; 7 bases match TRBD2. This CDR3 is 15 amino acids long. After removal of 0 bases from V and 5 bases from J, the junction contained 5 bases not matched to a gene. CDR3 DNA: TGTGCCAGCAGTTTAGCGGGAGGGCCGCTAGATACGCAGTATTTT. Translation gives CASSLAGGPLDTQYF.

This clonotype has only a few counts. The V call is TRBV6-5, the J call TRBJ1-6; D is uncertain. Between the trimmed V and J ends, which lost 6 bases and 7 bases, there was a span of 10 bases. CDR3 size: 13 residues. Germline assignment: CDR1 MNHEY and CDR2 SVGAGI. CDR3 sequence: CASSPTRNSPLHF. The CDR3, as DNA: TGTGCCAGCAGCCCTACTCGGAATTCACCCCTCCACTTT.

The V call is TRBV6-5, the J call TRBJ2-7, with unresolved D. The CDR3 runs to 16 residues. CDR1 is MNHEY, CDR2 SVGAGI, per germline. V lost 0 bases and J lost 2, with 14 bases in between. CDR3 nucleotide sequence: TGTGCCAGCAGTTACTCTGGGCCGCTCAGCGCCTACGAGCAGTACTTC. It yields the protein CASSYSGPLSAYEQYF.

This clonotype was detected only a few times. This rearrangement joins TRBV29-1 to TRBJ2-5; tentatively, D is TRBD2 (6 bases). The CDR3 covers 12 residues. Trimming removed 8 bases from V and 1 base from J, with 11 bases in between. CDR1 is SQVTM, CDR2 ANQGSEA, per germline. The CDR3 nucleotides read TGCAGCTGGGGGGAGGCCCAAGAGACCCAGTACTTC. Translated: CSWGEAQETQYF.

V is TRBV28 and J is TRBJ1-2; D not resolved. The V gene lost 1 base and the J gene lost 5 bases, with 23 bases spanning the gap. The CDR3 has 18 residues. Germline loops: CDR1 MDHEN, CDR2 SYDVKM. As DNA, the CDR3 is TGTGCCAGCAGTTTATCCCCTATCAGATATGGACGGTGGTATGGCTACACCTTC. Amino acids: CASSLSPIRYGRWYGYTF.

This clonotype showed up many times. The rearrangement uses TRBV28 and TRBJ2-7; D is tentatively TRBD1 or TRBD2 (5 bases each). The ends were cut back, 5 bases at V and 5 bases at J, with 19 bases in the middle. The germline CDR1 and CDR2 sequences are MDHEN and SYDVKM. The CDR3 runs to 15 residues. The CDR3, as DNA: TGTGCCAGCAGTCCCCATGGAGTTCGGGGCCACGAGCAGTACTTC. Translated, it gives CASSPHGVRGHEQYF. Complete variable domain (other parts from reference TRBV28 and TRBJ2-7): DVKVTQSSRYLVKRTGEKVFLECVQDMDHENMFWYRQDPGLGLRLIYFSYDVKMKEKGDIPEGYSVSREKKERFSLILESASTNQTSMYLCASSPHGVRGHEQYFGPGTRLTVT.

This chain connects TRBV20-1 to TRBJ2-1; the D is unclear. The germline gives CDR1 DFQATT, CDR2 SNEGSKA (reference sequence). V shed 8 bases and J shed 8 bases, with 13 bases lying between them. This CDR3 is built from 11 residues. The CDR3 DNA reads TGCAGTCTCTCACCATTGGATGAGCAGTTCTTC. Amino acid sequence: CSLSPLDEQFF.

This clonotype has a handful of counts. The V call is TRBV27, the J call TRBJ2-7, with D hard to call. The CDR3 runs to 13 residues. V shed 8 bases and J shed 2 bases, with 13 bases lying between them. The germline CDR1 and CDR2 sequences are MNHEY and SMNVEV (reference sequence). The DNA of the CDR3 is TGTGCCAGCGGCGCCGGTAGCCCCTACGAGCAGTACTTC. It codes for CASGAGSPYEQYF.